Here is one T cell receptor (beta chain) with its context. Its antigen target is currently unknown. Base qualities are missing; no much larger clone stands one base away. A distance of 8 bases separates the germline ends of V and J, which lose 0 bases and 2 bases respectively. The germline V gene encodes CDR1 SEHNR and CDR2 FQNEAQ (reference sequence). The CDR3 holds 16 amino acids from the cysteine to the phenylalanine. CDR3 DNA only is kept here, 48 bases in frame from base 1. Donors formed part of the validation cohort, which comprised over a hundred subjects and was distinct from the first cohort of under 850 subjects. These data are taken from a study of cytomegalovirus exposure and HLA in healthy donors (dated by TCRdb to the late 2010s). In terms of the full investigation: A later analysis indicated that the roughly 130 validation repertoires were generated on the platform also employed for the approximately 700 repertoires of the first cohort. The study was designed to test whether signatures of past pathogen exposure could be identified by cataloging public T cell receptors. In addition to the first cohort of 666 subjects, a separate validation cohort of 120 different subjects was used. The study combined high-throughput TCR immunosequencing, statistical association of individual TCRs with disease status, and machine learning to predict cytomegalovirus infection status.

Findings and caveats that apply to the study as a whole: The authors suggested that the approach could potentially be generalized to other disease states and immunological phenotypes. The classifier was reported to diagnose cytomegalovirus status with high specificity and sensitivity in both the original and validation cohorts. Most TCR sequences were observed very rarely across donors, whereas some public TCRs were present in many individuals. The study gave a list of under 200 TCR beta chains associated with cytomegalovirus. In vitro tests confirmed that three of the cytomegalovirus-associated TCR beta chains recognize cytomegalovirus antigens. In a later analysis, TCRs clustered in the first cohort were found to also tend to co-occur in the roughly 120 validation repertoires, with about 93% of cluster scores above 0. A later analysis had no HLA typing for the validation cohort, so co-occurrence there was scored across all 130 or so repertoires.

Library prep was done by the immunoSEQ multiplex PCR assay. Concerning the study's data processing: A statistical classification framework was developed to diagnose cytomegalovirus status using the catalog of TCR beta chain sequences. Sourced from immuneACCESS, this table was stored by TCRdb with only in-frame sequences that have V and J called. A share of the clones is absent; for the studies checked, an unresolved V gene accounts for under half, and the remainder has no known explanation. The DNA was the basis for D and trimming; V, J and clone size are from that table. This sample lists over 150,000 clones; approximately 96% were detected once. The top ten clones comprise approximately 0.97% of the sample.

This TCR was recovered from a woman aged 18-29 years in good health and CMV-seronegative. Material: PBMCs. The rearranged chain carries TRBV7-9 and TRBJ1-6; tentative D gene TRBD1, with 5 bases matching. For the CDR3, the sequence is CASSLAQDPYNSPLHF. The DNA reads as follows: TGTGCCAGCAGCTTAGCACAGGATCCCTATAATTCACCCCTCCACTTT. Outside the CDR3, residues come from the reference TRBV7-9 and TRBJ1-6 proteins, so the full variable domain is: DTGVSQNPRHKITKRGQNVTFRCDPISEHNRLYWYRQTLGQGPEFLTYFQNEAQLEKSRLLSDRFSAERPKGSFSTLEIQRTEQGDSAMYLCASSLAQDPYNSPLHFGNGTRLTVT.